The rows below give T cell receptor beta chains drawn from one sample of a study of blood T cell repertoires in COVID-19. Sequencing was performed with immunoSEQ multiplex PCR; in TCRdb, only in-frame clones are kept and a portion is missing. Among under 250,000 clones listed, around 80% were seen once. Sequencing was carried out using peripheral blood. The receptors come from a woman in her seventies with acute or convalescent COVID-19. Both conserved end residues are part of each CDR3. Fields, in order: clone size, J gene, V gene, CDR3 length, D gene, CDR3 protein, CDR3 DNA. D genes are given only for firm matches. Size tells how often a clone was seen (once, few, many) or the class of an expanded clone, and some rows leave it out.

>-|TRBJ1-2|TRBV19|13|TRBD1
CASSITGDYGYTF
TGTGCCAGTAGTATTACAGGGGACTATGGCTACACCTTC
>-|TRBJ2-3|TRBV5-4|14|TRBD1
CATGQGPSTDTQYF
TGTGCCACAGGACAGGGCCCGAGCACAGATACGCAGTATTTT
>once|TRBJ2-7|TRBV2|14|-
CASSAEAGGYEQYF
TGTGCCAGCAGTGCGGAGGCAGGGGGGTACGAGCAGTACTTC
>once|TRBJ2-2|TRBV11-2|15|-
CASRRKPTHHRGAVF
TGTGCCAGCAGACGAAAGCCGACCCATCACCGGGGAGCTGTTTTT
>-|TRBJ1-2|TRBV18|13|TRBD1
CASSPGQLYGYTF
TGTGCCAGCTCACCGGGACAGCTCTATGGCTACACCTTC
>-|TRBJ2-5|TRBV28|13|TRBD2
CASSPAGGETQYF
TGTGCCAGCAGTCCAGCGGGAGGGGAGACCCAGTACTTC
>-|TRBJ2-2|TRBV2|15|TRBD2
CASSAGTSGTGELFF
TGTGCCAGCAGTGCCGGGACTAGCGGAACCGGGGAGCTGTTTTTT
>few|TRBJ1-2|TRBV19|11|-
CASEQAYGYTF
TGTGCCAGTGAACAGGCCTATGGCTACACCTTC
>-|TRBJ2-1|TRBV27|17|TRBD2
CASSLFRSGRFANEQFF
TGTGCCAGCAGTTTATTCCGAAGCGGGAGGTTCGCCAATGAGCAGTTCTTC
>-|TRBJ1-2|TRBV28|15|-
CASSPRDTTNYGYTF
TGTGCCAGCAGTCCTCGGGACACTACTAACTATGGCTACACCTTC
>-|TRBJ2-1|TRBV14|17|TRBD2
CASSRYRLAGSYNEQFF
TGTGCCAGCAGCCGTTACAGACTAGCGGGGTCCTACAATGAGCAGTTCTTC
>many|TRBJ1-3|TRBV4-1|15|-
CASSQDGPSGNTIYF
TGCGCCAGCAGCCAAGATGGCCCCTCTGGAAACACCATATATTTT
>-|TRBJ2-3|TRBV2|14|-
CASSIYRAPDTQYF
TGTGCCAGCAGTATATACAGGGCTCCAGATACGCAGTATTTT
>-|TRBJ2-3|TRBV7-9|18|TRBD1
CASSLSPGQGLSTDTQYF
TGTGCCAGCAGCTTATCGCCGGGACAGGGATTAAGCACAGATACGCAGTATTTT
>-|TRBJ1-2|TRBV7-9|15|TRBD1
CASSPDRGKGNGYTF
TGTGCCAGCAGCCCGGACAGGGGAAAAGGGAATGGCTACACCTTC
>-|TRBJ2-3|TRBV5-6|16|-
CASSPRGGRSTDTQYF
TGTGCCAGCAGCCCGAGGGGGGGGAGAAGCACAGATACGCAGTATTTT
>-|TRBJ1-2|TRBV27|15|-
CASRPGGGLVYGYTF
TGTGCCAGCAGGCCGGGGGGGGGACTTGTCTATGGCTACACCTTC
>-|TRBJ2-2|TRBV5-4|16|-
CASSPGVAANTGELFF
TGTGCCAGCAGCCCGGGGGTAGCAGCGAACACCGGGGAGCTGTTTTTT
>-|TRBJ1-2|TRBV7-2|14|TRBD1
CASRADRGRGGYTF
TGTGCCAGCCGCGCGGACAGGGGAAGGGGGGGCTACACCTTC
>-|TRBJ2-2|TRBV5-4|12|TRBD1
CASRDRAGELFF
TGTGCCAGCAGGGACAGGGCCGGGGAGCTGTTTTTT
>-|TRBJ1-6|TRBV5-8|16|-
CASSLAGNSYNSPLHF
TGTGCCAGCAGCTTGGCCGGGAACTCCTATAATTCACCCCTCCACTTT
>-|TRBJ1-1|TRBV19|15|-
CASRPGRGWNTEAFF
TGTGCCAGTAGACCAGGTAGGGGATGGAACACTGAAGCTTTCTTT
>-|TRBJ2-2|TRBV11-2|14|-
CASSLVQYTGELFF
TGTGCCAGCAGCTTAGTTCAGTACACCGGGGAGCTGTTTTTT
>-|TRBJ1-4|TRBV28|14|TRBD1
CASGLGQSNEKLFF
TGTGCCAGCGGATTGGGACAGTCTAATGAAAAACTGTTTTTT
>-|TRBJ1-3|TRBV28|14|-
CASSFDQGFNTIYF
TGTGCCAGCAGTTTCGATCAGGGTTTCAACACCATATATTTT
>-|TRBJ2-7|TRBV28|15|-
CASSSRWMSRYEQYF
TGTGCCAGCAGTTCGCGGTGGATGAGTAGGTACGAGCAGTACTTC
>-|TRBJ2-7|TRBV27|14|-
CASRKGEGSYEQYF
TGTGCCAGCAGGAAGGGGGAGGGATCCTACGAGCAGTACTTC
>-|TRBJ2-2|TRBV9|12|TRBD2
CASSGEGGELFF
TGTGCCAGCAGTGGGGAGGGCGGGGAGCTGTTTTTT
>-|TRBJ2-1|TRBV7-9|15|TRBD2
CASSRGEAGDNEQFF
TGTGCCAGCAGCCGGGGGGAAGCGGGAGACAATGAGCAGTTCTTC
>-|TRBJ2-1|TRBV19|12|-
CATGTRYNEQFF
TGTGCCACCGGGACTCGTTACAATGAGCAGTTCTTC
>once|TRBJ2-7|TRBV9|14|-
CASSTQQGSYEQYF
TGTGCCAGCAGCACCCAACAGGGATCCTACGAGCAGTACTTC
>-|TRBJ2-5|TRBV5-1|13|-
CASSWGEQETQYF
TGCGCCAGCAGTTGGGGGGAACAAGAGACCCAGTACTTC
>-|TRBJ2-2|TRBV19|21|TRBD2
CASSFLPGLAGGPAGTGELFF
TGTGCCAGTAGCTTTCTCCCGGGACTAGCGGGAGGACCGGCGGGCACCGGGGAGCTGTTTTTT
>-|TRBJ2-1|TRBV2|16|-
CASGRRIIAEDNEQFF
TGTGCCAGCGGACGCCGGATAATAGCGGAAGACAATGAGCAGTTCTTC
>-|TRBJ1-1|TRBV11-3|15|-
CASSLSGTRNTEAFF
TGTGCCAGCAGCCTCTCCGGGACAAGGAACACTGAAGCTTTCTTT
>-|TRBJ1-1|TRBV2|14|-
CASSEAGGTTEAFF
TGTGCCAGCAGTGAAGCGGGGGGTACCACTGAAGCTTTCTTT
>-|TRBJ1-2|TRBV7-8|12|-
CASSLRDYGYTF
TGTGCCAGCAGCCTCCGGGACTATGGCTACACCTTC
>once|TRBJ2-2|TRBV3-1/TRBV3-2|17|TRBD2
CASSPLRAGANTGELFF
TGTGCCAGCAGCCCGCTCAGGGCGGGGGCGAACACCGGGGAGCTGTTTTTT
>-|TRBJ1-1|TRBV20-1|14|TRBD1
CSASRTGKDTEAFF
TGCAGTGCAAGTAGGACAGGAAAAGACACTGAAGCTTTCTTT
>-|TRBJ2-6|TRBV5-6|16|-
CASSLVPGSGANVLTF
TGTGCCAGCAGCTTGGTACCCGGCTCTGGGGCCAACGTCCTGACTTTC
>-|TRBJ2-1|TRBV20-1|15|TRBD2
CSASPSGASYNEQFF
TGCAGTGCTAGTCCTAGCGGGGCCTCCTACAATGAGCAGTTCTTC
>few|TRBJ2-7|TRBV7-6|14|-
CASSFLRGSYEQYF
TGTGCCAGCAGCTTCCTACGGGGCTCCTACGAGCAGTACTTC
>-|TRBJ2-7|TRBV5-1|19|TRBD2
CASSLGLAGTFTPTYEQYF
TGCGCCAGCAGCTTGGGACTAGCGGGGACCTTCACTCCTACCTACGAGCAGTACTTC
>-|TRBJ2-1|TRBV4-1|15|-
CASCSGGESYNEQFF
TGCGCCAGCTGTTCAGGCGGGGAGTCCTACAATGAGCAGTTCTTC
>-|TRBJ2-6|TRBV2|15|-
CASSEDSSGANVLTF
TGTGCCAGCAGTGAGGACAGCTCTGGGGCCAACGTCCTGACTTTC
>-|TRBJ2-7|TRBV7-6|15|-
CASRVPLLSSYEQYF
TGTGCCAGCAGGGTGCCCCTCCTGAGCTCCTACGAGCAGTACTTC
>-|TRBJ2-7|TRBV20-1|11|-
CSVTSSYEQYF
TGCAGTGTCACAAGTTCCTACGAGCAGTACTTC
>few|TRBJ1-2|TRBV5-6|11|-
CASSLEQALSF
TGTGCCAGCAGCTTGGAACAGGCCCTTTCCTTC
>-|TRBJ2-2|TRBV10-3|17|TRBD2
CAITSTSGGGNTGELFF
TGTGCTATCACCTCGACTAGCGGAGGCGGGAACACCGGGGAGCTGTTTTTT
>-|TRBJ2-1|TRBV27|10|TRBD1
CASGRQGKFF
TGTGCCAGCGGTCGACAGGGGAAGTTCTTC
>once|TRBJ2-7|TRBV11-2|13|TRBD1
CASSSEGANEQYF
TGTGCCAGCAGCTCCGAGGGGGCCAACGAGCAGTACTTC
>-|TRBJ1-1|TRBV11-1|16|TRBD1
CASSLGTGTEGTEAFF
TGTGCCAGCAGCTTGGGGACAGGGACGGAGGGAACTGAAGCTTTCTTT
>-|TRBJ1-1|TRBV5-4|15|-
CASSRGTSSNTEAFF
TGTGCCAGCAGCCGGGGGACTTCCTCGAACACTGAAGCTTTCTTT
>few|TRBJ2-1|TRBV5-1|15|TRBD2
CASRTSGRGYNEQFF
TGCGCCAGCAGAACTAGCGGGAGGGGGTACAATGAGCAGTTCTTC
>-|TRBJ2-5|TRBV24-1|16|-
CATSDPSLRGKETQYF
TGTGCCACCAGTGATCCCTCCCTGAGGGGGAAGGAGACCCAGTACTTC
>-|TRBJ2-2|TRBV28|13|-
CASSTPNTGELFF
TGTGCCAGCAGTACACCAAACACCGGGGAGCTGTTTTTT
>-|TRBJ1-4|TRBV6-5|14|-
CASSYGRVGEKLFF
TGTGCCAGCAGTTACGGGAGGGTAGGGGAAAAACTGTTTTTT